This T cell receptor beta chain was sequenced for a study of radiation and T cells in renal cell carcinoma. Study details: Nephrectomy followed 15 Gy stereotactic body radiation by 4 weeks.

The germline V gene has CDR1 MNHNS and CDR2 SASEGT. This CDR3 is built from 15 residues. The V and J ends lost 6 bases and 6 bases respectively, with 15 bases between them. Time point described: blood 2 weeks post-SBRT. The treatment was: 15 Gy SBRT to primary tumor, nephrectomy 4 weeks later. The assay was immunoSEQ multiplex PCR, and TCRdb's table has in-frame clones only and misses some. The sample has about 130,000 clones, approximately 90% seen once. This TCR was sampled from a woman in her 70s with renal cell carcinoma. The V gene is TRBV6-1, the J gene TRBJ1-6; D is perhaps TRBD1 (5 bases). The sample in question was blood, obtained from a patient whose treatment included radiotherapy and nephrectomy. DNA for the CDR3: TGTGCCAGCAGCGACCGTGGGGCAGGTAATTCACCCCTCCACTTT. Translation: CASSDRGAGNSPLHF.